A selection of T cell receptor beta chains follows, all from one sample in a study of tumor-infiltrating lymphocytes in primary liver carcinoma. TCRdb called the multiplex PCR reads again in MiXCR, with one record for every CDR3 protein. The top ten clones hold under 8.5% of a sample with about 330,000 distinct CDR3 sequences, almost 65% of them seen once. Source material: peripheral blood. The source of these receptors is a man aged 35-49 years with primary liver carcinoma and hepatitis B virus infection. Each CDR3 is given with its conserved first and last residue. Not all rows give a size; the values are once, few, many and, for expanded clones, a class.

>-|TRBJ2-2|TRBV10-2
CVSSYLQGTGELFF
>few|TRBJ2-1|TRBV4-1
CASSPRTSGGKGNEQFF
>many|TRBJ2-5|TRBV6-6
CASSIQGFGETQYF
>-|TRBJ1-1|TRBV7-3
CASSLSGAANTEAFF
>many|TRBJ2-7|TRBV6-6
CASSRPGLAGNYEQYF
>-|TRBJ2-3|TRBV11-2
CASSLRLGIKDTQYF
>-|TRBJ1-1|TRBV6-5
CASRSAGLNNEAIF
>-|TRBJ1-1|TRBV11-2
CASSLKAQAETFF
>few|TRBJ2-5|TRBV5-1
CASSPMSTETQYF
>few|TRBJ1-3|TRBV5-1
CASSLDSGNTIYF
>-|TRBJ1-1|TRBV5-1
CASNFGQDTEAFF
>-|TRBJ2-2|TRBV6-2/TRBV6-3
CASSYRRDRDSLTHTRELFF
>-|TRBJ2-5|TRBV11-2
CTSSSQRTVQETQYF
>-|TRBJ2-1|TRBV5-1
CASKMAATNEQFF
>many|TRBJ2-5|TRBV7-8
CASSLLAGEAETQYF
>-|TRBJ2-1|TRBV4-1
CASSQRTSGQSEQFF
>-|TRBJ2-1|TRBV11-2
CASGLGLAGWPVAYNEQFF
>many|TRBJ2-7|TRBV10-3
CAISESTGGSYEQYF
>-|TRBJ1-1|TRBV5-4
CASSLEYLNTEAFF
>-|TRBJ2-3|TRBV4-3
CASSQDGSTDTQYF
>-|TRBJ1-6|TRBV11-2
CASSLTRGYGSYNSPLHF
>-|TRBJ2-1|TRBV5-1
CASSLVKGWNEQSF
>few|TRBJ2-5|TRBV7-9
CASSQRESETQYF
>-|TRBJ2-2|TRBV7-9
CASSLEDGTPTGELFF
>-|TRBJ2-1|TRBV14
CASTSIRPLGNEQFF
>few|TRBJ1-5|TRBV4-2
CAGSQSTGDQPQHF
>many|TRBJ2-7|TRBV11-2
CASSLAPGGEQYF
>-|TRBJ2-1|TRBV11-2
CVSTPGEVGSGSEFF